Presented here are 3 T cell receptor beta chains from one specimen sequenced in a study of blood T cell repertoires in COVID-19. Sequencing was performed with immunoSEQ multiplex PCR; in TCRdb, only in-frame clones are kept and a portion is missing. The data show roughly 330,000 clones, with 88% seen just once and more than 5% held by the top ten. The specimen was PBMCs or T cells enriched from blood (not recorded which). The receptors shown here come from a young man who had recovered from COVID-19.

This chain uses TRBV11-1 with TRBJ2-2; possibly TRBD1 for D (7 bases). The V gene lost 6 bases and the J gene lost 6 bases, with 11 bases spanning the gap. Germline V lookup: CDR1 SGHAT, CDR2 FQDESV (reference sequence). The CDR3 runs 13 residues. CDR3 loop: CASREGAPGELFF. CDR3 DNA: TGTGCCAGCAGGGAGGGGGCTCCCGGGGAGCTGTTTTTT.

DNA of the CDR3: TGCAGCGTTGAAGTCCAGGTTAATGAAAAACTGTTTTTT. Translating gives CSVEVQVNEKLFF. The chain has TRBV29-1 and TRBJ1-4, with unresolved D. V dropped 1 base and J dropped 4 bases, with 7 bases sitting between them. This CDR3 contains 13 residues. The germline V gene has CDR1 SQVTM and CDR2 ANQGSEA.

This chain connects TRBV4-1 to TRBJ1-1; D is ambiguous. In germline, CDR1 is MGHRA, CDR2 YSYEKL. The CDR3 covers 14 residues. The V gene lost 0 bases and the J gene lost 6 bases, with 11 bases spanning the gap. CDR3 DNA sequence: TGCGCCAGCAGCCAAGAATCAGGCTGGCCTGAAGCTTTCTTT. It is translated as CASSQESGWPEAFF.